These T cell receptor beta chains were read from a single sample in a study of neurological immune-mediated disorders. TCRdb analysed the 5' RACE reads with MiXCR anew, one entry per CDR3 protein. The sample holds about 80,000 distinct CDR3 sequences; around 4.7% are singletons and the top ten take around 5.8%. The specimen sequenced was PBMCs. The receptors come from a woman aged 55-70 years with multiple sclerosis. Each CDR3 is given with its conserved first and last residue. The D gene is left open where the match is weak. A clone size is listed for some rows: how often the clone was seen (once, few, many), or a class if it is expanded.

TRBJ1-4,TRBV29-1,TRBD1,many,CSVGLGQGNEKLFF,TGCAGCGTTGGGTTGGGACAGGGTAATGAAAAACTGTTTTTT
TRBJ2-3,TRBV7-9,TRBD2,-,CASSPPGGRDTQYF,TGTGCCAGCAGTCCCCCCGGGGGGAGAGATACGCAGTATTTT
TRBJ2-2,TRBV5-1,TRBD2,many,CASGRAGSTGELFF,TGCGCCAGCGGGAGGGCAGGGAGCACCGGGGAGCTGTTTTTT
TRBJ1-5,TRBV18,TRBD1,many,CASSPDRQGNNQPQHF,TGTGCCAGCTCACCAGACCGACAGGGAAACAATCAGCCCCAGCATTTT
TRBJ2-7,TRBV5-1,TRBD1,many,CASSDTGGKSYEQYF,TGCGCCAGCAGCGATACAGGGGGCAAGTCCTACGAGCAGTACTTC
TRBJ1-6,TRBV20-1,TRBD1,many,CSARGGQGSYNSPLHF,TGCAGTGCTAGAGGAGGACAGGGCTCCTATAATTCACCCCTCCACTTT
TRBJ1-1,TRBV15,-,many,CATSTFKGTEAFF,TGTGCCACCAGCACTTTCAAGGGGACTGAAGCTTTCTTT
TRBJ1-1,TRBV12-3/TRBV12-4,-,many,CASTRTVGTEAFF,TGTGCCAGCACCAGGACTGTGGGCACTGAAGCTTTCTTT
TRBJ2-2,TRBV6-1,-,-,CASYLGQGETGELFF,TGTGCCAGCTACCTGGGGCAGGGAGAGACCGGGGAGCTGTTTTTT
TRBJ2-1,TRBV10-3,TRBD2,few,CAISESIWLAGYNEQFF,TGTGCCATCAGTGAGTCGATCTGGCTAGCGGGCTACAATGAGCAGTTCTTC
TRBJ2-1,TRBV20-1,-,many,CSARRGTFEQFF,TGCAGTGCTAGAAGAGGGACTTTTGAGCAGTTCTTC
TRBJ2-2,TRBV7-8,TRBD2,few,CASSLGVAGHLNTGELFF,TGTGCCAGCAGCTTAGGGGTAGCGGGCCACCTGAACACCGGGGAGCTGTTTTTT
TRBJ1-5,TRBV20-1,TRBD1,many,CSARRAGTGGKGQPQHF,TGCAGTGCTAGGAGGGCCGGGACAGGGGGGAAGGGGCAGCCCCAGCATTTT
TRBJ1-5,TRBV5-1,-,many,CASSNTPREPQHF,TGCGCCAGCAGCAACACTCCTAGGGAGCCCCAGCATTTT
TRBJ1-1,TRBV3-1,-,many,CASSSQMWNTEAFF,TGTGCCAGCAGCTCCCAAATGTGGAACACTGAAGCTTTCTTT
TRBJ1-3,TRBV5-1,-,many,CASSLVGQLSGNTIYF,TGCGCCAGCAGCTTGGTGGGGCAGCTCTCTGGAAACACCATATATTTT
TRBJ1-6,TRBV20-1,-,-,CSAGRSNSPLHF,TGCAGTGCCGGTAGGAGCAATTCACCCCTCCACTTT
TRBJ1-1,TRBV3-1,-,-,CASSQVGGWTEAFF,TGTGCCAGCAGCCAAGTTGGAGGCTGGACTGAAGCTTTCTTT
TRBJ1-5,TRBV2,-,-,CASSDQVGNQPQHF,TGTGCCAGCAGTGATCAGGTGGGCAATCAGCCCCAGCATTTT
TRBJ2-3,TRBV5-1,-,many,CASSLGGSPVDTQYF,TGCGCCAGCAGCTTGGGCGGGTCTCCGGTCGATACGCAGTATTTT
TRBJ2-1,TRBV29-1,-,many,CSVEPDSYNEQFF,TGCAGCGTTGAACCAGATTCCTACAATGAGCAGTTCTTC
TRBJ1-4,TRBV28,-,many,CASSPGGNEKLFF,TGTGCCAGCAGCCCGGGTGGTAATGAAAAACTGTTTTTT
TRBJ2-1,TRBV29-1,-,medium-sized,CSVEDLSGYNEQFF,TGCAGCGTTGAAGATCTATCCGGTTACAATGAGCAGTTCTTC
TRBJ1-4,TRBV15,-,many,CATSRDFATNEKLFF,TGTGCCACCAGCAGGGACTTTGCAACTAATGAAAAACTGTTTTTT
TRBJ1-1,TRBV7-9,-,many,CASSHSRRERGTEAFF,TGTGCCAGCAGCCATAGCCGCAGGGAGCGGGGGACTGAAGCTTTCTTT
TRBJ1-5,TRBV28,-,many,CASRRRQRGQPQHF,TGTGCCAGCAGACGTAGACAGAGGGGTCAGCCCCAGCATTTT
TRBJ2-5,TRBV5-1,-,many,CASRSGLTGETQYF,TGCGCCAGCAGGTCTGGACTCACCGGGGAGACCCAGTACTTC
TRBJ2-1,TRBV29-1,-,many,CSAPSLNNEQFF,TGCAGCGCCCCTTCTCTAAACAATGAGCAGTTCTTC
TRBJ2-1,TRBV12-3/TRBV12-4,TRBD2,many,CASSLGSGGANEQFF,TGTGCCAGCAGTTTAGGTAGCGGGGGGGCGAATGAGCAGTTCTTC
TRBJ2-1,TRBV20-1,TRBD2,many,CSARGLAVYNEQFF,TGCAGTGCTCGCGGACTAGCGGTGTACAATGAGCAGTTCTTC
TRBJ2-5,TRBV5-1,-,many,CASSLAGTTQETQYF,TGCGCCAGCAGCTTGGCAGGGACAACACAAGAGACCCAGTACTTC
TRBJ2-2,TRBV20-1,-,many,CSATTQTGELFF,TGCAGTGCTACCACCCAGACCGGGGAGCTGTTTTTT
TRBJ2-5,TRBV12-3/TRBV12-4,TRBD2,many,CASSSQTSGQETQYF,TGTGCCAGCAGTTCCCAGACTAGCGGGCAAGAGACCCAGTACTTC
TRBJ2-5,TRBV6-1,-,few,CASRTQQGDQETQYF,TGTGCCAGCAGGACCCAACAGGGCGACCAAGAGACCCAGTACTTC
TRBJ2-1,TRBV27,TRBD2,many,CASSSGPTSVYNEQFF,TGTGCCAGCAGTTCGGGACCCACTAGCGTATACAATGAGCAGTTCTTC
TRBJ1-1,TRBV6-1,TRBD1,-,CASRRGQEPTEAFF,TGTGCCAGCAGGAGGGGACAGGAGCCCACTGAAGCTTTCTTT